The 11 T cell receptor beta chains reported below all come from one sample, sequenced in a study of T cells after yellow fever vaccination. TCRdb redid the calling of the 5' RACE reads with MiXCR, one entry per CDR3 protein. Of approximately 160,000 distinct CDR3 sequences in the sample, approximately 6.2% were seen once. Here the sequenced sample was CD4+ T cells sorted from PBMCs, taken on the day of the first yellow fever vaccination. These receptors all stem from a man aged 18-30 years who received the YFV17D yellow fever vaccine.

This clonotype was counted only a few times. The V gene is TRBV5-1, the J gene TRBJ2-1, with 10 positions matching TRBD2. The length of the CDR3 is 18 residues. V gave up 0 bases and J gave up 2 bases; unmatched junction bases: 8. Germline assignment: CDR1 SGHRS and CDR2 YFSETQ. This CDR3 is CASSLEQSGGVPYNEQFF. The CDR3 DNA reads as TGCGCCAGCAGCTTGGAACAAAGCGGGGGGGTCCCCTACAATGAGCAGTTCTTC.

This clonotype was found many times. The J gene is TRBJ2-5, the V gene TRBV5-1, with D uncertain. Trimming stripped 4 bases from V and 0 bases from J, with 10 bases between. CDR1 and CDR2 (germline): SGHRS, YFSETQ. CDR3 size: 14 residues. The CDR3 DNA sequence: TGCGCCAGCAGCCGAATACCACACCAAGAGACCCAGTACTTC. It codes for CASSRIPHQETQYF.

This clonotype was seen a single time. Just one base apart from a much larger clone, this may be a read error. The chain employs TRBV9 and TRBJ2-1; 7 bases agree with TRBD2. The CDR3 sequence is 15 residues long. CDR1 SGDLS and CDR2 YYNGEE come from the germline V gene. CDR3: CDSSVEGLAYNEQFF. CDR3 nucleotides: TGTGACAGCAGCGTAGAAGGACTAGCCTACAATGAGCAGTTCTTC.

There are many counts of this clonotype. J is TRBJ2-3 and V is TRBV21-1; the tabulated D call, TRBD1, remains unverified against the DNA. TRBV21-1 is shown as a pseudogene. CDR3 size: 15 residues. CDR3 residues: CASSRPTGGTDTQYF. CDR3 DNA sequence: TGTGCCAGCAGCAGGCCGACAGGGGGCACAGATACGCAGTATTTT.

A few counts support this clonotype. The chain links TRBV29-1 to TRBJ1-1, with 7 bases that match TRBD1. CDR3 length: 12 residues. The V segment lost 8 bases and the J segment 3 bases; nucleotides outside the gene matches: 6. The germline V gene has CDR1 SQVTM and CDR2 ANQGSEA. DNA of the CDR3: TGCAGCCGTTTGAGGGGGCACACTGAAGCTTTCTTT. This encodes CSRLRGHTEAFF.

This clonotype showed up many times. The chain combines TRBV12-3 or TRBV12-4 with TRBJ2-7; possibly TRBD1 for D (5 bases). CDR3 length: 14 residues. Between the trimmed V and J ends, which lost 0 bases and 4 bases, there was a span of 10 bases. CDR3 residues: CASSLAGPAYEQYF. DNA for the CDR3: TGTGCCAGCAGTTTAGCGGGGCCGGCTTACGAGCAGTACTTC.

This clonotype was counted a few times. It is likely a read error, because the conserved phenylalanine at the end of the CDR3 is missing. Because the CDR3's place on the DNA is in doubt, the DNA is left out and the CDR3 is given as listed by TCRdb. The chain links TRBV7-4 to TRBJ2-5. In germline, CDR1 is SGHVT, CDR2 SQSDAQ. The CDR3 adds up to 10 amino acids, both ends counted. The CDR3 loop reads CASSLASETP.

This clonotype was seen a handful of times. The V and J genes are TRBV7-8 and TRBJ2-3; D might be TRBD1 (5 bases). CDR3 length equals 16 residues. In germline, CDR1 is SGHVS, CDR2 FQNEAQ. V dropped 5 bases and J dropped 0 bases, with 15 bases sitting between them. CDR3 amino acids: CASSRQRWASTDTQYF. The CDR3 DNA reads TGTGCCAGCAGCAGACAGAGATGGGCCAGCACAGATACGCAGTATTTT.

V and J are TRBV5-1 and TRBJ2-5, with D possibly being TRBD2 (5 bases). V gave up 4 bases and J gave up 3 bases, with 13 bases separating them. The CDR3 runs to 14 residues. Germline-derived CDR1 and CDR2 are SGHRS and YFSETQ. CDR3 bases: TGCGCCAGCAGCAGGGAGCGAGAAGAAGAGACCCAGTACTTC. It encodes CASSREREEETQYF.

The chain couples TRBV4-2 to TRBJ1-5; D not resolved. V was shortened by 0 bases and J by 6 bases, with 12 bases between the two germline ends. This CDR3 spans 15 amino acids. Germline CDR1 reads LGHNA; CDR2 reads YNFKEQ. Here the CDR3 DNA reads TGTGCCAGCAGCCAAGATTACATAAGACGTCAGCCCCAGCATTTT. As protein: CASSQDYIRRQPQHF.

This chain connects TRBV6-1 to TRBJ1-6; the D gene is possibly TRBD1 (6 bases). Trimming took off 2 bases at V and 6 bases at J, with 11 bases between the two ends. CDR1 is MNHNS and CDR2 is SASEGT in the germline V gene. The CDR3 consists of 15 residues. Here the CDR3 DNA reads TGTGCCAGCAGTGAAAGGGCAGGGGCTAATTCACCCCTCCACTTT. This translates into CASSERAGANSPLHF.